This TCR beta chain was retrieved from a study of beta chain features in type 1 diabetes. Regarding the study as a whole: Shorter TCRB CDR3s, moderately but significantly so, were found in Type 1 diabetes patients in all four CD4+ subsets. For patients, the naive, central memory and Treg TCRB repertoires appeared more alike than for healthy donors. For type 1 diabetes patients, VDJ junctions showed fewer insertions and more deletions.

Every isolated RNA sample was fully reverse transcribed, so sequencing captured expressed TCRB transcripts. The method was immunoSEQ multiplex PCR; TCRdb's version includes in-frame clones alone and lacks a portion of them. The sample lists roughly 26,000 clones, 49% occurring once. CDR3 length equals 15 residues. CDR1 and CDR2 from the germline V gene are SGHDT and YYEEEE. Losses at the gene ends were 0 bases for V and 6 bases for J; bases not matched to a gene: 5. On this clone itself: Its specificity is not known.

The chain has TRBV5-6 and TRBJ2-1, with 8 bases matching TRBD1. The specimen was stem cell memory CD4+ T cells from blood. The receptor comes from a man aged 30 to 45 with type 1 diabetes. In nucleotides, the CDR3 is TGTGCCAGCAGCTTGGGCCCAGGGGGCTTCAATGAGCAGTTCTTC. Amino acids: CASSLGPGGFNEQFF.